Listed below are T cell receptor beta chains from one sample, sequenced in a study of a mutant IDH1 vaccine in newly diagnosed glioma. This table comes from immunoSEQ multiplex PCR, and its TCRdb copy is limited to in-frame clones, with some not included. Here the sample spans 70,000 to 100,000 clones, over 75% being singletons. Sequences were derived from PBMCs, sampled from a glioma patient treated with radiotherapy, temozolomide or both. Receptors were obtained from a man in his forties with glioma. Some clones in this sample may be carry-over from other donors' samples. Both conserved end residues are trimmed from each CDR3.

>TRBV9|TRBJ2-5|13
ASSVGIIPRETQY
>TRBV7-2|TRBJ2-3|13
ASSLGAGGTDTQY
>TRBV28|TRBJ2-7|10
AGGQGPYEQY
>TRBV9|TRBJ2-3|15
ASSVGLAGASTDTQY
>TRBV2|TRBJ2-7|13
ASRASSGISYEQY
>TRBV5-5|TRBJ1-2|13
ASSSVSGQGYGYT
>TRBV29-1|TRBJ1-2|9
SARTARGYT
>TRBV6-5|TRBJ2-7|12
ASSSHRDPREQY
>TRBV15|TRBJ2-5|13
ATSTVYTGQETQY
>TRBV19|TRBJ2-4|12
ASSPGASPNIQY
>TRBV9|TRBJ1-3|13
ASSPQTFSGNTIY
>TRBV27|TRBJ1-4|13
ASSSFQGAGEKLF
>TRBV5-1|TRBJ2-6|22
ASSYAGTQGALFVRLSGANVLT
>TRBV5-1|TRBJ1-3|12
ASSPGRAGNTIY
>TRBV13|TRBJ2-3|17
ASSFFRTSGGINTDTQY
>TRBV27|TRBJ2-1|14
ASSSRLAGVYNEQF
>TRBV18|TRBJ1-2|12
ASSPGGALYGYT
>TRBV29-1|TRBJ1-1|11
SVDRGQNTEAF
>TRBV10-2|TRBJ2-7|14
ASSEVELSILYEQY
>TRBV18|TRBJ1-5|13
ASSPSTAGNQPQH
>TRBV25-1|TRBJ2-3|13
ASSPTGANTDTQY
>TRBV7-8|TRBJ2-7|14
ASSPSGGGTSYEQY
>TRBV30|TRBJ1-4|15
AWHTSGMGQRDEKLF
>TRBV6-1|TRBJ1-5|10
ASSEILWEEH
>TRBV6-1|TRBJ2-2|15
ASSEAQLAGGTGELF
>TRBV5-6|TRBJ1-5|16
ASSSRDRGFDSNQPQH
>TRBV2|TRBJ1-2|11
ASSERQVYGYT
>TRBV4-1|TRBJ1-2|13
ASSSFIDRADGYT
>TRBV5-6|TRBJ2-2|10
ASSTLTGELF
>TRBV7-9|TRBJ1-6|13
ASSFSGQVRSPLH
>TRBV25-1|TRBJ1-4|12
ASSEEGGMEKLF
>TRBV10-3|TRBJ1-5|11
AIGTGENQPQH
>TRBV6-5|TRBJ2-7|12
ASSYGQGSYEQY
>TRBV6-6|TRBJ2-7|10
ASRAQNYEQY
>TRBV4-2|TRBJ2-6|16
ASSQRSSGSSGANVLT